The rows below give T cell receptor beta chains drawn from one sample of a study of blood T cells in healthy people across ages. MiXCR, applied by TCRdb to the 5' RACE reads, yields one record per CDR3 protein. The repertoire holds some 930,000 distinct CDR3 sequences, with just under 30% as singletons. Another study also made use of these data, one on T cells of mothers and their children.

The sequencing sample was made of blood. These receptors were collected from a woman in her thirties or forties in good health. CDR3s include the opening cysteine and the closing phenylalanine or tryptophan. Fields, in order: clone size, CDR3 length, D gene, V gene, J gene, CDR3 DNA, CDR3 protein. D genes are given only for firm matches. The size of a clone is reported for some rows only, either as once, few or many, or as a class for expanded clones.

clone size: many
CDR3 length: 12
D gene: NA
V gene: TRBV4-1
J gene: TRBJ1-1
CDR3 DNA: TGCGCCAGCAGCCAAGATGTGGGAGAAGCTTTCTTT
CDR3 protein: CASSQDVGEAFF

clone size: NA
CDR3 length: 14
D gene: NA
V gene: TRBV7-2
J gene: TRBJ1-2
CDR3 DNA: TGTGCCAGCAGCTTAGAGGTCAGCAAATATGGCTACACCTTC
CDR3 protein: CASSLEVSKYGYTF

clone size: NA
CDR3 length: 14
D gene: NA
V gene: TRBV30
J gene: TRBJ1-6
CDR3 DNA: TGTGCCTGGTTGCGGACCGATTTTGGGTCACCCCTCCACTTT
CDR3 protein: CAWLRTDFGSPLHF

clone size: many
CDR3 length: 13
D gene: TRBD1
V gene: TRBV20-1
J gene: TRBJ2-7
CDR3 DNA: TGCAGTGCCACGACAGGGTGGACCTACGAGCAGTACTTC
CDR3 protein: CSATTGWTYEQYF

clone size: many
CDR3 length: 15
D gene: NA
V gene: TRBV19
J gene: TRBJ2-7
CDR3 DNA: TGTGCCAGTAGTATAGAGGCAGGGAATCGGAACGAGCAGTACTTC
CDR3 protein: CASSIEAGNRNEQYF

clone size: many
CDR3 length: 18
D gene: NA
V gene: TRBV7-3
J gene: TRBJ2-1
CDR3 DNA: TGTGCCAGCAGCCCCTTCTCCGGGATCGCTTCATCCCACAATGAGCAGTTCTTC
CDR3 protein: CASSPFSGIASSHNEQFF

clone size: many
CDR3 length: 13
D gene: TRBD1
V gene: TRBV20-1
J gene: TRBJ2-3
CDR3 DNA: TGCAGTGCTAGACCGACAGGGCCAGATACGCAGTATTTT
CDR3 protein: CSARPTGPDTQYF

clone size: NA
CDR3 length: 11
D gene: TRBD1
V gene: TRBV20-1
J gene: TRBJ1-2
CDR3 DNA: TGCAGTGCTTCCAGGACAGGGAGCTACACCTTC
CDR3 protein: CSASRTGSYTF

clone size: NA
CDR3 length: 16
D gene: TRBD2
V gene: TRBV7-7
J gene: TRBJ2-5
CDR3 DNA: TGTGCTAGCAGCCGAACCTCTAGCGGGGGCTACAATGAGCAGTACTTC
CDR3 protein: CASSRTSSGGYNEQYF

clone size: NA
CDR3 length: 16
D gene: TRBD2
V gene: TRBV11-2
J gene: TRBJ2-5
CDR3 DNA: TGTGCCAGCAGCTTACGAGCCGGGGGGGCAGGGGAGACCCAGTACTTC
CDR3 protein: CASSLRAGGAGETQYF

clone size: many
CDR3 length: 12
D gene: NA
V gene: TRBV6-2/TRBV6-3
J gene: TRBJ2-1
CDR3 DNA: TGTGCCAGCAGTTACTTCGTTGATGAGCAGTTCTTC
CDR3 protein: CASSYFVDEQFF

clone size: many
CDR3 length: 12
D gene: NA
V gene: TRBV20-1
J gene: TRBJ1-1
CDR3 DNA: TGCAGTGCTAGAGCAGGGGACACTGAAGCTTTCTTT
CDR3 protein: CSARAGDTEAFF

clone size: few
CDR3 length: 15
D gene: TRBD1
V gene: TRBV9
J gene: TRBJ1-5
CDR3 DNA: TGTGCCAGCAGCGTAGGGGGACAGAAACATCAGCCCCAGCATTTT
CDR3 protein: CASSVGGQKHQPQHF

clone size: NA
CDR3 length: 15
D gene: NA
V gene: TRBV20-1
J gene: TRBJ2-1
CDR3 DNA: TGCAGTGCCAGATCACTAGTGGGGGGCGATGGCAAGCAGTTCTTC
CDR3 protein: CSARSLVGGDGKQFF

clone size: many
CDR3 length: 12
D gene: TRBD1
V gene: TRBV28
J gene: TRBJ2-7
CDR3 DNA: TGTGCCTCCCAGGGGACAGCCTACGAGCAGTACTTC
CDR3 protein: CASQGTAYEQYF

clone size: few
CDR3 length: 15
D gene: NA
V gene: TRBV10-3
J gene: TRBJ2-7
CDR3 DNA: TGTGCCATCAGTGACGATGGACAGCGATTATACGAGCAGTACTTC
CDR3 protein: CAISDDGQRLYEQYF

clone size: few
CDR3 length: 15
D gene: NA
V gene: TRBV7-8
J gene: TRBJ2-2
CDR3 DNA: TGTGCCAGCAGCCTGCAGGGGAAGCACACCGGGGAGCTGTTTTTT
CDR3 protein: CASSLQGKHTGELFF

clone size: NA
CDR3 length: 12
D gene: NA
V gene: TRBV28
J gene: TRBJ2-7
CDR3 DNA: TGTGCCAGCCATGGAGACTCCTACGAGCAGTACTTC
CDR3 protein: CASHGDSYEQYF

clone size: NA
CDR3 length: 13
D gene: NA
V gene: TRBV15
J gene: TRBJ2-1
CDR3 DNA: TGTGCCACCAGCAGAGATGAGGCCCCGAAGCAGTTCTTC
CDR3 protein: CATSRDEAPKQFF

clone size: few
CDR3 length: 14
D gene: NA
V gene: TRBV14
J gene: TRBJ2-2
CDR3 DNA: TGTGCCAGCAGCCAACGCGTCACCACCGGGGAGCTGTTTTTT
CDR3 protein: CASSQRVTTGELFF

clone size: few
CDR3 length: 12
D gene: TRBD1
V gene: TRBV4-2
J gene: TRBJ1-1
CDR3 DNA: TGTGCCAGCAGCCACGAACAGGGGGCAGCTTTCTTT
CDR3 protein: CASSHEQGAAFF

clone size: NA
CDR3 length: 11
D gene: NA
V gene: TRBV6-2/TRBV6-3
J gene: TRBJ1-5
CDR3 DNA: TGTGCCAGCAGTAAAGGGGGGTCCCAGCATTTT
CDR3 protein: CASSKGGSQHF

clone size: NA
CDR3 length: 14
D gene: TRBD1
V gene: TRBV28
J gene: TRBJ1-4
CDR3 DNA: TGTGCCAGCAGTATGCCGGGACAGCTTGAAAAACTGTTTTTT
CDR3 protein: CASSMPGQLEKLFF

clone size: many
CDR3 length: 14
D gene: TRBD1
V gene: TRBV27
J gene: TRBJ2-7
CDR3 DNA: TGTGCCAGCAGTTTATCTGCAGGGGGCTACGAGCAGTACTTC
CDR3 protein: CASSLSAGGYEQYF

clone size: many
CDR3 length: 16
D gene: NA
V gene: TRBV20-1
J gene: TRBJ2-6
CDR3 DNA: TGCAGTGCTAGCGGCGGGGGCGTCTCTGGGGCCAACGTCCTGACTTTC
CDR3 protein: CSASGGGVSGANVLTF

clone size: NA
CDR3 length: 12
D gene: NA
V gene: TRBV7-9
J gene: TRBJ2-1
CDR3 DNA: TGTGCCAGCAGCTTAATTTCCAATGAGCAGTTCTTC
CDR3 protein: CASSLISNEQFF

clone size: NA
CDR3 length: 16
D gene: TRBD1
V gene: TRBV7-6
J gene: TRBJ2-1
CDR3 DNA: TGTGCCAGCAGCATTGAAAGACAGGGTCCCTACAATGAGCAGTTCTTC
CDR3 protein: CASSIERQGPYNEQFF

clone size: NA
CDR3 length: 14
D gene: NA
V gene: TRBV28
J gene: TRBJ1-5
CDR3 DNA: TGTGCCAGCTCGACAGTTTCGAGCAATCAGCCCCAGCATTTT
CDR3 protein: CASSTVSSNQPQHF

clone size: NA
CDR3 length: 15
D gene: TRBD1
V gene: TRBV27
J gene: TRBJ2-3
CDR3 DNA: TGTGCCACCCAGGGACAGGGGGGACCCGGACTTGCGCAGTATTTT
CDR3 protein: CATQGQGGPGLAQYF